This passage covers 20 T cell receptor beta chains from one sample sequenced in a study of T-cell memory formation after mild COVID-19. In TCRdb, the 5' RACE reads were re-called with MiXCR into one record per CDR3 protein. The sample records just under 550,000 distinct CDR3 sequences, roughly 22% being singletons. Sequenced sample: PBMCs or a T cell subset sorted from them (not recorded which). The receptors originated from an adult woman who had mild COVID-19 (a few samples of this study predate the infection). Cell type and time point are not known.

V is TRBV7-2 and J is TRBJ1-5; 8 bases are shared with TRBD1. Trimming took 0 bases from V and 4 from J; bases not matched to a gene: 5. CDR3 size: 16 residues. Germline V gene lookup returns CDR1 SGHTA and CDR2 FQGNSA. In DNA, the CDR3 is TGTGCCAGCAGCTTAGCGGGACAGGCGGGAAATCAGCCCCAGCATTTT. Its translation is CASSLAGQAGNQPQHF.

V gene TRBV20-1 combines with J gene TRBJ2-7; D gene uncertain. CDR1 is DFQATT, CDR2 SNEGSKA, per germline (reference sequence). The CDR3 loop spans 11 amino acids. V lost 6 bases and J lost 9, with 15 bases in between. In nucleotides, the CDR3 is TGCAGTGCCTTGTCCCCGGCTCGGCAGTACTTC. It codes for CSALSPARQYF.

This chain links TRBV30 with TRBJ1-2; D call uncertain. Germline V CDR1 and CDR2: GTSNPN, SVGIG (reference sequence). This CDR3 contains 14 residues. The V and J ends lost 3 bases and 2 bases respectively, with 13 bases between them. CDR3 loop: CAWRYGPTNYGYTF. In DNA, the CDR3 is TGTGCCTGGAGATACGGGCCCACGAACTATGGCTACACCTTC.

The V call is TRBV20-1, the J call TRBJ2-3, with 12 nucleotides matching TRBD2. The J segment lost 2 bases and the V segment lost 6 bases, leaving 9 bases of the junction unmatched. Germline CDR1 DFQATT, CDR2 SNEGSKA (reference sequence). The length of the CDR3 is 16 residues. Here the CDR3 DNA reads TGCAGTGCCATCCTAGCGGGGGGGCCCTACACAGATACGCAGTATTTT. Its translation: CSAILAGGPYTDTQYF.

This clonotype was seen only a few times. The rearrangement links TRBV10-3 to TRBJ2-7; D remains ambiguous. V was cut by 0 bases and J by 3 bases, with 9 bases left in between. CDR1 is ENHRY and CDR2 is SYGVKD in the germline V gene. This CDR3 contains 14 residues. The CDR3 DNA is TGTGCCATCAGTGAGTCGGCTGAGAGCTACGAGCAGTACTTC. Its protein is CAISESAESYEQYF.

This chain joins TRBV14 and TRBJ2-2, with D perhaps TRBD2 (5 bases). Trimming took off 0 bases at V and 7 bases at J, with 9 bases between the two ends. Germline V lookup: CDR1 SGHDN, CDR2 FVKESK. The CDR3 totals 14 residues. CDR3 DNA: TGTGCCAGCAGCCAAGAAATCCGGGGCGGGGAGCTGTTTTTT. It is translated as CASSQEIRGGELFF.

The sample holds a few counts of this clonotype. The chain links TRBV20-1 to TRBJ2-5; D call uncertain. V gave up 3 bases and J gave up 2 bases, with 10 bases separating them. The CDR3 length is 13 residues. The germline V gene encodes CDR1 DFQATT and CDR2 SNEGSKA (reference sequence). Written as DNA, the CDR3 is TGCAGTGCTAGGGCGGAGCTTCAAGAGACCCAGTACTTC. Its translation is CSARAELQETQYF.

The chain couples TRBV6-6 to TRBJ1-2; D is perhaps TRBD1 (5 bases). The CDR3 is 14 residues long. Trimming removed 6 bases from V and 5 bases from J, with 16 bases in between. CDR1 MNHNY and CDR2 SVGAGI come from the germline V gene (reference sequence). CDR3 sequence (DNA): TGTGCCAGCAGAGGCCAGGGTAGGGTTTATGGCTACACCTTC. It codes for CASRGQGRVYGYTF.

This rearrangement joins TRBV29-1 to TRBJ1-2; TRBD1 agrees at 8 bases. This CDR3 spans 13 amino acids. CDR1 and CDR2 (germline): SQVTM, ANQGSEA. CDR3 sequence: CTSEIRGPDGYTF. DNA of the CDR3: TGCACCTCGGAAATCAGGGGGCCCGATGGCTACACCTTC.

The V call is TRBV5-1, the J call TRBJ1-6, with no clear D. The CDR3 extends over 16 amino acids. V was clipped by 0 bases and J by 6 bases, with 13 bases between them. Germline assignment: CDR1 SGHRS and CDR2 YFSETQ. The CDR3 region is CASSLEFGSSNSPLHF. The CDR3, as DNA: TGCGCCAGCAGCTTGGAGTTCGGTAGTAGTAATTCACCCCTCCACTTT.

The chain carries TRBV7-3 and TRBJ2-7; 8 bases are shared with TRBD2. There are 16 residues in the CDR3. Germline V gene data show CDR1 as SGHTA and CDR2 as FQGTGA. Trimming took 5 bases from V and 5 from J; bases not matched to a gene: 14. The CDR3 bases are TGTGCCAGCAGCCCATGGAGCGGGAGCGACAATAACGAGCAGTACTTC. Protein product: CASSPWSGSDNNEQYF. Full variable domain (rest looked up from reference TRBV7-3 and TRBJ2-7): GAGVSQTPSNKVTEKGKYVELRCDPISGHTALYWYRQSLGQGPEFLIYFQGTGAADDSGLPNDRFFAVRPEGSVSTLKIQRTERGDSAVYLCASSPWSGSDNNEQYFGPGTRLTVT.

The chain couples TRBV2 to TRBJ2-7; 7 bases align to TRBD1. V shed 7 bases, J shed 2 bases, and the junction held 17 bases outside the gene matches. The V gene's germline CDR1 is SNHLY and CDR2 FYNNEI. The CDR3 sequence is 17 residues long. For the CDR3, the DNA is TGTGCCAGCACCCCGATTATGCAGGGGGAGAGGGCCTACGAGCAGTACTTC. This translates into CASTPIMQGERAYEQYF.

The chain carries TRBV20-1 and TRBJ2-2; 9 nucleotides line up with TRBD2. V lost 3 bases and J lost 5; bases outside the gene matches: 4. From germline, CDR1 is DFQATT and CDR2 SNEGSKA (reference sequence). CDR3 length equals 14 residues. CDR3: CSARIAGATGELFF. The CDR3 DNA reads TGCAGTGCTAGGATAGCGGGAGCGACCGGGGAGCTGTTTTTT.

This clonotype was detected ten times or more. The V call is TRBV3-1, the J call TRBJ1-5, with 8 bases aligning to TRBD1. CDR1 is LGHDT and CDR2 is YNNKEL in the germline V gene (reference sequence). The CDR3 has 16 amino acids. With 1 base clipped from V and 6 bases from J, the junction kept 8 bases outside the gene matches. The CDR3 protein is CASSQGAPGGGQPQHF. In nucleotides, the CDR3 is TGTGCCAGCAGCCAAGGGGCCCCAGGGGGCGGTCAGCCCCAGCATTTT. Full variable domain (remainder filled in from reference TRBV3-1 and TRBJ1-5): DTAVSQTPKYLVTQMGNDKSIKCEQNLGHDTMYWYKQDSKKFLKIMFSYNNKELIINETVPNRFSPKSPDKAHLNLHINSLELGDSAVYFCASSQGAPGGGQPQHFGDGTRLSIL.

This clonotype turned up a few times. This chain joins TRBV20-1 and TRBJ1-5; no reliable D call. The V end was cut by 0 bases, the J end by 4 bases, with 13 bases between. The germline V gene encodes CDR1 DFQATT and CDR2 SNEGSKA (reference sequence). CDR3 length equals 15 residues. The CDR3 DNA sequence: TGCAGTGCTAGAGATCCCCGACGGTATAATCAGCCCCAGCATTTT. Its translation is CSARDPRRYNQPQHF.

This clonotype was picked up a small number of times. The DNA of the CDR3 is TGCGCCAGCAGCTCTAGCGGGGGAACCTACAATGAGCAGTTCTTC. This encodes CASSSSGGTYNEQFF. The chain recombines TRBV5-1 with TRBJ2-1; 10 bases are a match to TRBD2. The trim removed 3 bases at V and 2 bases at J, leaving 2 bases unmatched. The CDR3 consists of 15 residues. Germline-derived CDR1 and CDR2 are SGHRS and YFSETQ. Combining the CDR3 with reference TRBV5-1 and TRBJ2-1 gives the whole variable domain KAGVTQTPRYLIKTRGQQVTLSCSPISGHRSVSWYQQTPGQGLQFLFEYFSETQRNKGNFPGRFSGRQFSNSRSEMNVSTLELGDSALYLCASSSSGGTYNEQFFGPGTRLTVL.

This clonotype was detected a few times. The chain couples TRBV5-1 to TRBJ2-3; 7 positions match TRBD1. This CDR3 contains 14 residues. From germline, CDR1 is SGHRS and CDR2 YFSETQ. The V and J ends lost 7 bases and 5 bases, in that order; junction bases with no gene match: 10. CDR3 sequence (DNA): TGCGCCAGCCAACTACAGGGGACACAAGATACGCAGTATTTT. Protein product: CASQLQGTQDTQYF.

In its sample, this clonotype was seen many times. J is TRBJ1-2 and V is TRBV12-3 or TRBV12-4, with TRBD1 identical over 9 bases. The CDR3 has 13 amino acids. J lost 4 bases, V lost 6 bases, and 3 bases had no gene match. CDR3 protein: CASSLQGAYGYTF. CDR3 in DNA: TGTGCCAGCAGCTTACAGGGGGCCTATGGCTACACCTTC.

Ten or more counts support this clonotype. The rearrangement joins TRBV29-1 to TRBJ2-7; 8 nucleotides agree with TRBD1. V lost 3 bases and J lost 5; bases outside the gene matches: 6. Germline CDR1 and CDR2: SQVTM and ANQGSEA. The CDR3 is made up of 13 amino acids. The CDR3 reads CSVDSGGLHEQYF. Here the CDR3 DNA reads TGCAGCGTTGATTCAGGGGGCCTCCACGAGCAGTACTTC.

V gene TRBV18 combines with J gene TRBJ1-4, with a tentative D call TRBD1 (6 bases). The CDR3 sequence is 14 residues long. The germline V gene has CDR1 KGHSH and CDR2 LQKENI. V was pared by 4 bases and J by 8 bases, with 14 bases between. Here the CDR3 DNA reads TGTGCCAGCTCACAAACGGACAGTCGAGAAAAACTGTTTTTT. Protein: CASSQTDSREKLFF.